This T cell receptor beta chain appears in the sequencing data of a study of OX40 agonist ivuxolimab in advanced cancers. This clone appeared once. Its antigen is undetermined. The data were produced by immunoSEQ multiplex PCR, yet TCRdb's version contains in-frame clones alone and is incomplete. The profile shows 80,000 or so clones, 84% of them singletons. Overall study findings and caveats: CD4+ and CD8+ blood T cells expanded clonally by week 6 at 0.1 to 3.0 mg/kg.

CDR3 length: 12 amino acids. Per germline, CDR1 SGDLS and CDR2 YYNGEE. The V and J ends lost 3 bases and 7 bases respectively, with 10 bases between them. The sequence came from an adult with an advanced solid tumor such as melanoma, head and neck, liver or kidney cancer. Sequencing used CD4+ or CD8+ T cells sorted from blood, obtained in a trial of the OX40 agonist ivuxolimab. V is TRBV9 and J is TRBJ1-2; tentatively, D is TRBD1 (5 bases). This chain's CDR3 is CASSAQGFGYTF. Here the CDR3 DNA reads TGTGCCAGCAGCGCCCAGGGCTTTGGCTACACCTTC. The variable domain in full, with the rest retrieved from reference TRBV9 and TRBJ1-2, is DSGVTQTPKHLITATGQRVTLRCSPRSGDLSVYWYQQSLDQGLQFLIQYYNGEERAKGNILERFSAQQFPDLHSELNLSSLELGDSALYFCASSAQGFGYTFGSGTRLTVV.